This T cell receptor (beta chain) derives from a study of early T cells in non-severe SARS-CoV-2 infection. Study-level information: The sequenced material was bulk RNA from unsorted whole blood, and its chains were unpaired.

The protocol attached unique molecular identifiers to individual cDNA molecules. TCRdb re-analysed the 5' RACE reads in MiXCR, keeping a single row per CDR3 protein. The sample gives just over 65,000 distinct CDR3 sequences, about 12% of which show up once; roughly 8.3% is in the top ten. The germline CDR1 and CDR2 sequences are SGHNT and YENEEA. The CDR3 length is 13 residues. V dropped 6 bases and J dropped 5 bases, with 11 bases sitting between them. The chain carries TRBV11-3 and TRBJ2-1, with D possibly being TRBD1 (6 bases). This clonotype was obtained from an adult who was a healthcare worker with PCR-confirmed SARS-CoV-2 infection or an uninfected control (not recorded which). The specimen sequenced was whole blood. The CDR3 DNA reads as TGTGCCAGCAGGAGACGGACAGACAATGAGCAGTTCTTC. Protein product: CASRRRTDNEQFF.